This T cell receptor (beta chain) was identified in a study of cytomegalovirus exposure and HLA in healthy donors. Looking at the study overall: The platform used for the roughly 110 validation repertoires matched that of the 650 to 750 first-cohort repertoires, a later analysis reported.

Produced via immunoSEQ multiplex PCR; TCRdb's table is partial and in-frame only. The sample includes 230,000 or so clones, about 86% of them seen just once. Trimming shortened V by 1 base and J by 0 bases, and 9 bases separated the two germline ends. The CDR3 is made up of 15 amino acids. Germline-derived CDR1 and CDR2 are PRHDT and FYEKMQ (reference sequence). As for this clone: Its antigen is as yet unknown.

General study findings and limits: Cytomegalovirus status was reportedly diagnosed by the classifier with high sensitivity and specificity. Among TCR beta chains, those listed as cytomegalovirus-associated numbered around 180.

The source material was PBMCs. The rearrangement links TRBV13 to TRBJ1-1; no reliable D call. The TCR sequence derives from a young woman in good health and CMV-seronegative. For the CDR3, the DNA is TGTGCCAGCAGCTTAGATCGGCGGATGAACACTGAAGCTTTCTTT. This encodes CASSLDRRMNTEAFF.